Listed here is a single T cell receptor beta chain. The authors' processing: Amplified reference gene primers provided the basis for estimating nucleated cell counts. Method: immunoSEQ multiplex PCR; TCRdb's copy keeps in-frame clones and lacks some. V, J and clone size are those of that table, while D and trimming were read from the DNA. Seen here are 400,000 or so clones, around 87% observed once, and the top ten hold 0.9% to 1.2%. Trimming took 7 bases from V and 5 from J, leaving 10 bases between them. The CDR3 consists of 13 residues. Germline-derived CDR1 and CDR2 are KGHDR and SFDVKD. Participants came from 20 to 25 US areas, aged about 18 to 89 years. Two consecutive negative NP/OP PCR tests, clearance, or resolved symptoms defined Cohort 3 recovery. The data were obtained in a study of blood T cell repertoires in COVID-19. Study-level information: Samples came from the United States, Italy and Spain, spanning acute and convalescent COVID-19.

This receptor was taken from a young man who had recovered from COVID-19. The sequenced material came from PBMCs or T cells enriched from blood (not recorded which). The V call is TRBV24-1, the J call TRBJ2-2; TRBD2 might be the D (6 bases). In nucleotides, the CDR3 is TGTGCCACCAGACGGGGGTTGACCGGGGAGCTGTTTTTT. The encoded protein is CATRRGLTGELFF.